This T cell receptor (beta chain) came from a study of blood T cells in healthy people across ages. General study points: Among T cells, TCR beta diversity per million cells dropped roughly linearly as age rose.

Trimming left V 10 bases short and J 5 bases short, with 20 bases between. The CDR3 sequence is 14 residues long. Germline values: CDR1 SGHAT, CDR2 FQNNGV. Together with a sample-barcoded 5' primer, a J-beta primer mix was included in a second PCR lasting about 6 to 11 cycles. TCRdb itself ran the 5' RACE reads through MiXCR, one entry per CDR3 protein. The repertoire holds about 1.8 million distinct CDR3 sequences, with about 50% as singletons. As regards this clonotype: The target antigen is unknown.

The chain uses TRBV11-2 and TRBJ2-5; D is possibly TRBD1 or TRBD2 (5 bases each). Sequences were obtained from blood. This clonotype was obtained from a woman between 40 and 50 years old in good health. In DNA form, the CDR3 reads TGTGCCACCTCAGGGTTGAGGGTTCAGGAGACCCAGTACTTC. It codes for CATSGLRVQETQYF.